A single sample is the source of the 26 T cell receptor beta chains below, sequenced in a study of OX40 agonist ivuxolimab in advanced cancers. Only in-frame clones appear in the TCRdb table, and some are missing; sequencing was by immunoSEQ multiplex PCR. The sample holds about 35,000 clones; over 60% are singletons and the top ten take less than 30%. The source was CD4+ or CD8+ T cells sorted from blood, collected in a trial of the OX40 agonist ivuxolimab. Receptors originate from an adult with an advanced solid tumor such as melanoma, head and neck, liver or kidney cancer.

On this clone itself: The sample carries other DNA sequences with the same CDR3. The DNA of the CDR3 is TGCGCCAGCAGTCGCACAGGCTTATATAATTCACCCCTCCACTTT. Translating it yields CASSRTGLYNSPLHF. This chain joins TRBV23-1 and TRBJ1-6; possibly TRBD1 for D (5 bases). TRBV23-1 qualifies as an ORF whose function is uncertain. The CDR3 contains 15 residues. The germline V and J ends were trimmed by 4 bases and 4 bases, with 11 bases remaining between them.

This clone has more than one count but fewer than ten. V usage is TRBV4-1 and J usage is TRBJ2-3, with 8 positions matching TRBD2. Losses at the gene ends were 3 bases for V and 3 bases for J; bases not matched to a gene: 14. CDR3 length: 18 amino acids. Germline CDR1 is MGHRA and CDR2 is YSYEKL. As DNA, the CDR3 is TGCGCCAGCAGCCATAATAGCGGGGCCCATTACGGGACAGATACGCAGTATTTT. It translates to CASSHNSGAHYGTDTQYF.

The rearrangement joins TRBV19 to TRBJ1-5, with unresolved D. CDR3 size: 15 residues. V gave up 2 bases and J gave up 0 bases, with 8 bases separating them. Germline CDR1 is LNHDA and CDR2 is SQIVND (reference sequence). The CDR3 DNA is TGTGCCAGTAGTATAAGCCCGTATAGCAATCAGCCCCAGCATTTT. Translating gives CASSISPYSNQPQHF.

The chain joins TRBV1 to TRBJ1-2; the D call of TRBD1 is as the table states it, not checked on the DNA. TRBV1 has pseudogene status. The CDR3 runs 15 residues. CDR3 in DNA: TGCACCAGCAGCCAAGATAAGACAGAGAACTATGGCTACACCTTC. It yields the protein CTSSQDKTENYGYTF.

A word on this clone: At the DNA level, this CDR3 is encoded by other sequences in the same sample as well. This chain uses TRBV30 with TRBJ1-1, with D unclear. The V and J ends lost 0 bases and 2 bases respectively, with 7 bases between them. This CDR3 spans 13 amino acids. The germline V gene has CDR1 GTSNPN and CDR2 SVGIG (reference sequence). CDR3 coding DNA: TGTGCCTGGAGTGTACTAGGAAACACTGAAGCTTTCTTT. Amino acid sequence: CAWSVLGNTEAFF.

The CDR3 reads CASTEGTSGGYEQYV. CDR3 nucleotide sequence: TGTGCCAGCACCGAGGGGACTAGCGGGGGCTACGAGCAGTACGTC. The chain is built from TRBV6-1 and TRBJ2-7; TRBD2 matches 14 bases. CDR3 length equals 15 residues. Germline V CDR1 and CDR2: MNHNS, SASEGT. Losses at the gene ends were 7 bases for V and 3 bases for J; bases not matched to a gene: 5.

In DNA form, the CDR3 reads TGCAGCGTTGAAGCGTTAGGGAAGGGGACCCAGTACTTC. As protein: CSVEALGKGTQYF. The chain is built from TRBV29-1 and TRBJ2-5; D not resolved. CDR3 length equals 13 residues. With 1 base removed from V and 7 bases from J, the gap between germline ends came to 13 bases. Germline-derived CDR1 and CDR2 are SQVTM and ANQGSEA.

The table lists this clone with many counts. The chain employs TRBV19 and TRBJ1-2; maybe TRBD1 (5 bases). The length of the CDR3 is 14 residues. Trimming took off 3 bases at V and 3 bases at J, with 11 bases between the two ends. Per germline, CDR1 LNHDA and CDR2 SQIVND (reference sequence). In DNA form, the CDR3 reads TGTGCCAGTAGTATCGGGGGACGTTACTATGGCTACACCTTC. Translated: CASSIGGRYYGYTF.

As to this clone: The same CDR3 arises from other DNA sequences in this sample as well. This chain links TRBV5-1 with TRBJ2-2; D is perhaps TRBD2 (6 bases). CDR1 is SGHRS and CDR2 is YFSETQ in the germline V gene. The CDR3 covers 14 residues. V was cut by 4 bases and J by 2 bases, with 9 bases left in between. Here the CDR3 reads CASSGGRNTGELFF. The CDR3 DNA reads as TGCGCCAGCAGCGGGGGGAGAAACACCGGGGAGCTGTTTTTT.

V gene TRBV5-1 combines with J gene TRBJ1-4, with D possibly being TRBD1 (5 bases). The germline CDR1 and CDR2 sequences are SGHRS and YFSETQ. V dropped 3 bases and J dropped 4 bases, with 13 bases sitting between them. The CDR3 runs to 15 residues. CDR3 amino acids: CASSYRDGFNEKLFF. The CDR3 DNA is TGCGCCAGCAGCTACCGGGACGGATTTAATGAAAAACTGTTTTTT.

The chain links TRBV2 to TRBJ1-1; TRBD1 matches 7 bases. Germline trimming cut 8 bases from V and 2 bases from J; bases unmatched to any gene: 8. The CDR3 loop spans 14 amino acids. Germline lookup yields CDR1 SNHLY and CDR2 FYNNEI. CDR3 loop: CASRMGQLNTEAFF. DNA for the CDR3: TGTGCCAGCCGGATGGGACAGCTTAACACTGAAGCTTTCTTT.

This chain uses TRBV10-2 with TRBJ2-7; unclear D gene. Per germline, CDR1 WSHSY and CDR2 SAAADI. V shed 6 bases and J shed 3 bases, with 15 bases lying between them. CDR3 size: 14 residues. CDR3 nucleotide sequence: TGCGCCAGCAGGGAGAGATTCCTAGGCTACGAGCAGTACTTC. This sequence encodes CASRERFLGYEQYF.

The rearrangement links TRBV27 to TRBJ2-3; 9 bases are shared with TRBD2. Trimming removed 5 bases from V and 5 bases from J; junction bases left unmatched: 5. Per germline, CDR1 MNHEY and CDR2 SMNVEV (reference sequence). The CDR3 runs 14 residues. The CDR3 protein is CASSPRGGLDTQYF. The CDR3 DNA follows: TGTGCCAGCAGTCCGCGGGGGGGCCTAGATACGCAGTATTTT.

This sequence joins TRBV6-6 and TRBJ1-4; TRBD1 is a possible D gene (6 bases). Germline V gene lookup returns CDR1 MNHNY and CDR2 SVGAGI (reference sequence). The CDR3 runs to 14 residues. V was pared by 6 bases and J by 5 bases, with 13 bases between. The chain's CDR3 is CASRTWQGNEKLFF. DNA of the CDR3: TGTGCCAGCAGGACTTGGCAGGGGAATGAAAAACTGTTTTTT.

The chain has TRBV29-1 and TRBJ1-4; D remains unclear. V was clipped by 3 bases and J by 8 bases, with 13 bases between them. Germline loops: CDR1 SQVTM, CDR2 ANQGSEA. CDR3 length: 13 amino acids. The CDR3 DNA follows: TGCAGCGTTGACGGGGATGATCGGGAAAAACTGTTTTTT. Amino acid sequence: CSVDGDDREKLFF.

The CDR3 DNA is TGTGCCATCAGTGAGTTCCAGGGTCACACCGGGGAGCTGTTTTTT. This codes for CAISEFQGHTGELFF. V and J are TRBV10-3 and TRBJ2-2; D perhaps matches TRBD1 (5 bases). The ends were cut back, 1 base at V and 3 bases at J, with 9 bases in the middle. Germline V lookup: CDR1 ENHRY, CDR2 SYGVKD. The CDR3 is 15 amino acids.

The chain carries TRBV28 and TRBJ2-7; 7 bases are a match to TRBD2. Germline V gene sequence: CDR1 MDHEN, CDR2 SYDVKM. V lost 8 bases, J lost 0 bases, and 7 bases stayed unmatched. The CDR3 extends over 14 amino acids. CDR3 DNA: TGTGCCAGCGGACGGGGAGGGTTCTCCTACGAGCAGTACTTC. Residues: CASGRGGFSYEQYF.

The chain has TRBV6-5 and TRBJ1-1; perhaps TRBD1 as D (6 bases). Germline assignment: CDR1 MNHEY and CDR2 SVGAGI. The V end was cut by 4 bases, the J end by 9 bases, with 12 bases between. The CDR3 is made up of 12 amino acids. The CDR3 DNA is TGTGCCAGCAGTTCTGGACAGAGACAAGCTTTCTTT. Amino acids: CASSSGQRQAFF.

With respect to this clone: This CDR3 is also generated by other DNA sequences in the sample. The chain is built from TRBV12-5 and TRBJ1-5; D is ambiguous. The CDR3 contains 13 residues. Deletions cut 3 bases from V and 4 bases from J, with 7 bases between. The V gene's germline CDR1 is LGHNT and CDR2 FRNRAP. Here the CDR3 reads CASGFGENQPQHF. The CDR3 coding sequence is TGTGCTAGTGGTTTCGGGGAGAATCAGCCCCAGCATTTT.

This clone was seen a handful of times. The V gene is TRBV6-6, the J gene TRBJ2-3; possibly TRBD2 for D (5 bases). Trimming removed 2 bases at V and 0 bases at J, with 6 bases between. Germline V lookup: CDR1 MNHNY, CDR2 SVGAGI (reference sequence). This CDR3 has 14 residues. CDR3 sequence: CASSYGGSTDTQYF. The DNA for the CDR3 is TGTGCCAGCAGTTACGGAGGAAGCACAGATACGCAGTATTTT.

The rearrangement uses TRBV19 and TRBJ1-1; TRBD1 agrees at 10 bases. The CDR3 runs to 14 residues. The germline V gene has CDR1 LNHDA and CDR2 SQIVND (reference sequence). Losses at the gene ends were 5 bases for V and 3 bases for J; bases not matched to a gene: 3. CDR3 protein: CASSGDRGYTEAFF. CDR3 sequence (DNA): TGTGCCAGTAGTGGGGACAGGGGTTACACTGAAGCTTTCTTT.

This clone was detected a few times. This sequence joins TRBV9 and TRBJ2-2, with 7 bases identical to TRBD2. Germline loops: CDR1 SGDLS, CDR2 YYNGEE. The CDR3 consists of 15 residues. The trim removed 3 bases at V and 4 bases at J, leaving 6 bases unmatched. CDR3 in amino acids: CASSAGGFATGELFF. The CDR3 DNA follows: TGTGCCAGCAGCGCCGGGGGGTTCGCCACCGGGGAGCTGTTTTTT.

This clone was counted between two and nine times. The rearrangement joins TRBV5-6 to TRBJ1-2; 9 bases line up with TRBD1. The CDR3 totals 16 residues. The J segment lost 0 bases and the V segment lost 4 bases, leaving 7 bases of the junction unmatched. From germline, CDR1 is SGHDT and CDR2 YYEEEE. The CDR3 loop is CASSKARQGANYGYTF. CDR3 bases: TGTGCCAGCAGCAAGGCCCGACAGGGGGCTAACTATGGCTACACCTTC.

The genes are TRBV5-1 and TRBJ2-3, with 9 bases that match TRBD1. The ends lost 4 bases at V and 2 bases at J; junction bases unmatched: 5. The germline V gene has CDR1 SGHRS and CDR2 YFSETQ. The CDR3 runs 15 residues. CDR3 protein: CASSPRDRVTDTQYF. In DNA, the CDR3 is TGCGCCAGCAGCCCCCGGGACAGGGTCACAGATACGCAGTATTTT.

The V gene is TRBV11-2, the J gene TRBJ2-5, with D perhaps TRBD2 (7 bases). Germline lookup yields CDR1 SGHAT and CDR2 FQNNGV. The CDR3 contains 15 residues. Deletions cut 4 bases from V and 5 bases from J, with 17 bases between. The CDR3, as DNA: TGTGCCAGCAGCTCAATGGGGGGGGGCCGGGAGACCCAGTACTTC. This codes for CASSSMGGGRETQYF.

The CDR3 sequence is CASSSIINRGVRELFF. The CDR3 DNA reads TGTGCCAGCAGCTCAATTATCAACAGGGGAGTCCGGGAGCTGTTTTTT. This chain uses TRBV7-2 with TRBJ2-2; TRBD1 matches 7 bases. Germline CDR1 and CDR2: SGHTA and FQGNSA. The CDR3 has 16 amino acids. After removal of 4 bases from V and 9 bases from J, the junction contained 14 bases not matched to a gene.